The TCR beta chain described here comes from a study of identical twins. The CDR3 extends over 15 amino acids. The germline V gene has CDR1 SNHLY and CDR2 FYNNEI. V was pared by 8 bases and J by 4 bases, with 9 bases of the junction left unmatched. Remarks on this clonotype: Antigen unknown.

Points from the study as a whole: Cross-sectional statistics underpinned the conclusions; the same donors were not followed. Abundant cord blood beta clonotypes carried fewer insertions; memory repertoires showed none.

Via MiXCR, TCRdb re-called the 5' RACE reads, giving one row per CDR3 protein. This repertoire shows roughly 1,500,000 distinct CDR3 sequences, under 35% found once; its top ten account for approximately 0.29%. The sequence derives from a newborn girl in good health. This chain uses TRBV2 with TRBJ2-1, with 9 positions matching TRBD2. The material sequenced was cord blood. The DNA for the CDR3 is TGTGCCAGCGGTAGGTCTAGCGGGATGTACAATGAGCAGTTCTTC. It codes for CASGRSSGMYNEQFF.